This T cell receptor (beta chain) appears in the sequencing data of a study of blood T cell repertoires in COVID-19. Enrollees, about 18 to 95 years old, lived in fewer than 25 US areas. This clone was recorded once. V gave up 6 bases and J gave up 1 base, with 18 bases separating them. Germline assignment: CDR1 LNHDA and CDR2 SQIVND (reference sequence). The CDR3 contains 16 residues. Profiling relied on immunoSEQ multiplex PCR, and the TCRdb table lists in-frame clones only, not all of them. The repertoire includes more than 200,000 clones, approximately 86% of them detected once, and under 2% sits in the top ten.

This receptor was taken from a woman aged 50 to 60 who had recovered from COVID-19. The sequenced sample consisted of PBMCs or T cells enriched from blood (not recorded which). The rearrangement joins TRBV19 to TRBJ2-5; the D gene is possibly TRBD1 (6 bases). CDR3 residues: CASSIRDTSTQETQYF. As DNA, the CDR3 is TGTGCCAGTAGCATACGGGACACGAGTACCCAAGAGACCCAGTACTTC.